What follows is one TCR beta chain and its context. Antigen specificity is unknown. This specimen belongs to a study of CD8 T cells in ankylosing spondylitis. The study, taken as a whole, reports: In peripheral blood, disease-linked CD8+ clones occurred at relatively low frequencies. A motif in TCR beta, a set of under 10 highly homologous variants, appeared characteristic of ankylosing spondylitis blood.

Trimming shortened V by 4 bases and J by 9 bases, and 27 bases separated the two germline ends. Germline values: CDR1 MGHRA, CDR2 YSYEKL. This CDR3 comprises 17 residues. Scientists made TCR beta libraries using quantitative 5'-RACE with molecular barcodes. TCRdb re-called the 5' RACE reads with MiXCR, one entry per CDR3 protein. The sample has 390,000 or so distinct CDR3 sequences, more than 20% seen once. Sample: blood, either unsorted or a sorted T cell fraction (not recorded which). The V gene is TRBV4-1, the J gene TRBJ1-1; TRBD1 might be the D (6 bases). The receptor's source is a male donor with ankylosing spondylitis. For the CDR3, the DNA is TGCGCCAGCAGCCCCTTAGTTAGGCTTTCTAGTCAGGGGAAAGCTTTCTTT. This gives the protein CASSPLVRLSSQGKAFF.